These 27 T cell receptor beta chains originate from one sample sequenced in a study of blood T cell repertoires in COVID-19. Profiled with immunoSEQ multiplex PCR; TCRdb holds only in-frame clones, not every one. The profile shows about 210,000 clones, roughly 81% of them singletons. What was sequenced was peripheral blood. These TCRs come from a woman aged 45 to 65 with active or convalescent COVID-19.

This clone was seen just once. This chain uses TRBV28 with TRBJ1-5, with unresolved D. Germline CDR1 is MDHEN and CDR2 is SYDVKM. Trimming cost V 5 bases and J 2 bases, with 16 bases left between them. The CDR3 is 16 residues long. CDR3 bases: TGTGCCAGCAGTCAAACCCCGGGAGGAGGCAATCAGCCCCAGCATTTT. The encoded protein is CASSQTPGGGNQPQHF.

The rearrangement uses TRBV5-1 and TRBJ1-2, with 9 bases that match TRBD1. Germline values: CDR1 SGHRS, CDR2 YFSETQ. The V gene end was trimmed by 3 bases and the J gene end by 6 bases; junction bases not matched to a gene: 6. CDR3 length: 14 amino acids. This CDR3 reads CASSWVTGGNGYTF. DNA of the CDR3: TGCGCCAGCAGCTGGGTGACAGGGGGAAATGGCTACACCTTC.

This chain uses TRBV15 with TRBJ1-4; no firm D call. The CDR3 is 18 amino acids. CDR1 and CDR2 from the germline V gene are LNHNV and YYDKDF (reference sequence). V shed 0 bases and J shed 0 bases, with 14 bases lying between them. CDR3 DNA sequence: TGTGCCACCAGCAGAGATTCTTTAAGCACAGCAACTAATGAAAAACTGTTTTTT. Translated, it gives CATSRDSLSTATNEKLFF.

Remarks on this clone: Other DNA sequences from this sample encode an identical CDR3 as well. The V gene is TRBV7-7, the J gene TRBJ1-1; a possible D gene is TRBD1 (5 bases). The V gene lost 6 bases and the J gene lost 1 base, with 9 bases spanning the gap. The CDR3 consists of 13 residues. Germline lookup yields CDR1 SSHAT and CDR2 FNYEAQ (reference sequence). The CDR3 is CASSLQENTEAFF. CDR3 coding DNA: TGTGCCAGCAGTCTACAGGAGAACACTGAAGCTTTCTTT.

This chain connects TRBV11-2 to TRBJ1-6; the match to TRBD1 covers 8 bases. The CDR3 has 15 amino acids. CDR1 and CDR2 from the germline V gene are SGHAT and FQNNGV. Trimming cost V 2 bases and J 9 bases; bases outside gene matches: 6. CDR3: CASSLIGQGASPLHF. DNA for the CDR3: TGTGCCAGCAGCTTAATAGGGCAGGGGGCTTCACCCCTCCACTTT.

Regarding this clone: At the DNA level, this CDR3 is encoded by other sequences in the same sample as well. The rearrangement uses TRBV7-9 and TRBJ2-3; TRBD2 agrees at 7 bases. Germline trimming cut 1 base from V and 5 bases from J; bases unmatched to any gene: 3. The CDR3 extends over 14 amino acids. Germline V gene data show CDR1 as SEHNR and CDR2 as FQNEAQ (reference sequence). CDR3 in DNA: TGTGCCAGCAGCTTAGGACTAGCAGGAGATACGCAGTATTTT. Its translation is CASSLGLAGDTQYF.

The genes are TRBV5-4 and TRBJ1-1; D is perhaps TRBD1 (6 bases). The CDR3 spans 17 residues. The V gene lost 1 base and the J gene lost 5 bases, with 21 bases spanning the gap. From germline, CDR1 is SGHNT and CDR2 YYREEE (reference sequence). The CDR3 sequence is CASSLPLLTGVGTEAFF. CDR3 DNA: TGTGCCAGCAGCTTGCCTCTTTTGACAGGTGTGGGGACTGAAGCTTTCTTT.

This clone was counted a single time. The V call is TRBV19, the J call TRBJ2-1; TRBD2 is a possible D gene (5 bases). This CDR3 spans 14 amino acids. Trimming took off 4 bases at V and 10 bases at J, with 17 bases between the two ends. Germline V lookup: CDR1 LNHDA, CDR2 SQIVND (reference sequence). CDR3 nucleotides: TGTGCCAGTAGTAGCCCGGCTCGGGGAAAAGAGCAGTTCTTC. Protein sequence: CASSSPARGKEQFF.

The rearrangement links TRBV19 to TRBJ2-1, with D possibly TRBD1 on 5 matching bases. The V gene lost 3 bases and the J gene lost 8 bases, with 17 bases spanning the gap. Germline V gene sequence: CDR1 LNHDA, CDR2 SQIVND (reference sequence). This CDR3 spans 15 amino acids. The CDR3 loop reads CASSIRVSTGDEQFF. In DNA form, the CDR3 reads TGTGCCAGTAGTATTCGTGTAAGTACAGGTGATGAGCAGTTCTTC.

Remarks on this clone: Other DNA sequences in this sample translate to the same CDR3. CDR3 bases: TGTGCCAGCGGGCGGCAGGGCAACTATGGCTACACCTTC. Translation gives CASGRQGNYGYTF. The chain has TRBV2 and TRBJ1-2; possibly TRBD1 for D (5 bases). This CDR3 is 13 amino acids long. Trimming shortened V by 8 bases and J by 2 bases, and 12 bases separated the two germline ends. Per germline, CDR1 SNHLY and CDR2 FYNNEI.

The CDR3 DNA reads TGTGCCAGCAGTTACTCCTCCTACGGGGCTAATGAAAAACTGTTTTTT. This encodes CASSYSSYGANEKLFF. The J gene is TRBJ1-4, the V gene TRBV6-5, with D unclear. Germline values: CDR1 MNHEY, CDR2 SVGAGI. Trimming shortened V by 0 bases and J by 3 bases, and 11 bases separated the two germline ends. The CDR3 has 16 residues.

This clone was seen once. V gene TRBV27 combines with J gene TRBJ1-2, with a tentative D call TRBD1 (6 bases). Trimming removed 7 bases at V and 2 bases at J, with 11 bases between. Germline lookup yields CDR1 MNHEY and CDR2 SMNVEV (reference sequence). The CDR3 has 13 amino acids. In DNA, the CDR3 is TGTGCCAGCAAGACCACAGGGAACTATGGCTACACCTTC. Amino acid sequence: CASKTTGNYGYTF.

CDR3: CASSPAGGYEQYF. In nucleotides, the CDR3 is TGCGCCAGCAGCCCAGCGGGGGGCTACGAGCAGTACTTC. V usage is TRBV10-2 and J usage is TRBJ2-7; 9 nucleotides line up with TRBD2. The CDR3 covers 13 residues. Trimming cost V 6 bases and J 3 bases; bases outside gene matches: 3. Germline loops: CDR1 WSHSY, CDR2 SAAADI.

V and J are TRBV10-3 and TRBJ1-1, with 7 nucleotides matching TRBD1. The CDR3 runs 24 residues. CDR1 ENHRY and CDR2 SYGVKD come from the germline V gene. J lost 2 bases, V lost 3 bases, and 33 bases had no gene match. The CDR3 coding sequence is TGTGCCATCAGTGATGAGAACCGACGGATTGACAGGGAGTTTACGCAACTGAGCAACACTGAAGCTTTCTTT. Protein sequence: CAISDENRRIDREFTQLSNTEAFF.

There are a few counts of this clone. V and J are TRBV6-5 and TRBJ1-2; 10 bases match TRBD1. The CDR3 has 15 residues. The trim removed 8 bases at V and 13 bases at J, leaving 19 bases unmatched. Germline V gene data show CDR1 as MNHEY and CDR2 as SVGAGI. The CDR3: CASDPAGTGVPPPTF. The DNA of the CDR3 is TGTGCCAGCGACCCTGCCGGGACAGGGGTCCCTCCCCCCACCTTC.

The rearrangement links TRBV7-9 to TRBJ1-2; 11 bases map to TRBD1. The CDR3 has 15 residues. Trimming at V came to 5 bases and at J to 3 bases, leaving 5 bases not matched to a gene. Germline V gene data show CDR1 as SEHNR and CDR2 as FQNEAQ (reference sequence). CDR3 sequence reads: CASSPTGQGDYGYTF. Written as DNA, the CDR3 is TGTGCCAGCAGCCCCACGGGACAGGGGGACTATGGCTACACCTTC.

V gene TRBV12-3 or TRBV12-4 combines with J gene TRBJ2-3; 7 nucleotides agree with TRBD2. V was pared by 4 bases and J by 6 bases, with 4 bases of the junction left unmatched. The CDR3 is 13 residues long. CDR3 nucleotide sequence: TGTGCCAGCAGTTCCGGGAGGAAGGATACGCAGTATTTT. Amino acid sequence: CASSSGRKDTQYF.

V and J are TRBV11-2 and TRBJ1-2; D is unclear. Germline V gene lookup returns CDR1 SGHAT and CDR2 FQNNGV. The CDR3 runs 13 residues. V gave up 5 bases and J gave up 8 bases, with 15 bases separating them. CDR3 region: CASSPDWNGGYTF. CDR3 sequence (DNA): TGTGCCAGCAGCCCAGACTGGAACGGGGGCTACACCTTC.

J is TRBJ1-6 and V is TRBV7-6, with TRBD1 matching over 8 bases. This CDR3 contains 15 residues. V lost 5 bases to trimming and J lost 9 bases; unmatched junction nucleotides: 9. In germline, CDR1 is SGHVS, CDR2 FNYEAQ. This chain's CDR3 is CASSRGQAPGSPLHF. CDR3 DNA sequence: TGTGCCAGCAGCCGGGGACAGGCCCCTGGTTCACCCCTCCACTTT.

The chain employs TRBV28 and TRBJ2-1; TRBD1 is a possible D gene (6 bases). CDR3 length: 14 residues. Germline V CDR1 and CDR2: MDHEN, SYDVKM. The ends were cut back, 6 bases at V and 4 bases at J, with 13 bases in the middle. In nucleotides, the CDR3 is TGTGCCAGCAGCCTAAGCGACAGGTACAATGAGCAGTTCTTC. This encodes CASSLSDRYNEQFF.

J is TRBJ2-3 and V is TRBV28; the D gene is possibly TRBD1 (6 bases). V lost 5 bases and J 3 bases, leaving 12 bases between the germline ends. This CDR3 region has 14 residues. Germline V gene sequence: CDR1 MDHEN, CDR2 SYDVKM. CDR3 in amino acids: CASSGQRRTDTQYF. CDR3 DNA: TGTGCCAGCAGTGGACAGCGAAGAACAGATACGCAGTATTTT.

The chain has TRBV9 and TRBJ1-1, with D unresolved. Trimming shortened V by 0 bases and J by 0 bases, and 15 bases separated the two germline ends. This CDR3 has 17 amino acids. CDR1 SGDLS and CDR2 YYNGEE come from the germline V gene. The CDR3 DNA reads TGTGCCAGCAGCGTAGGTATGGGAGGACCTATGAACACTGAAGCTTTCTTT. Translating gives CASSVGMGGPMNTEAFF. The full variable domain, completed using reference TRBV9 and TRBJ1-1, is DSGVTQTPKHLITATGQRVTLRCSPRSGDLSVYWYQQSLDQGLQFLIQYYNGEERAKGNILERFSAQQFPDLHSELNLSSLELGDSALYFCASSVGMGGPMNTEAFFGQGTRLTVV.

The V gene is TRBV6-5, the J gene TRBJ1-1, with 10 bases matching TRBD1. CDR1 and CDR2 (germline): MNHEY, SVGAGI. The trim removed 6 bases at V and 3 bases at J, leaving 4 bases unmatched. This CDR3 region has 14 residues. This CDR3 reads CASSRGTGDTEAFF. CDR3 nucleotide sequence: TGTGCCAGCAGCCGGGGGACAGGGGACACTGAAGCTTTCTTT.

The CDR3 region is CASSSTRWGLLWGEQFF. CDR3 DNA sequence: TGTGCCAGCAGCTCCACAAGATGGGGACTCCTTTGGGGTGAGCAGTTCTTC. This chain connects TRBV3-1 (or the pseudogene TRBV3-2) to TRBJ2-1; a weak D match, TRBD2 (6 bases). This CDR3 has 17 amino acids. The germline CDR1 and CDR2 sequences are LGHDT and YNNKEL (reference sequence). With 5 bases removed from V and 9 bases from J, the gap between germline ends came to 26 bases.

The chain is built from TRBV20-1 and TRBJ1-2; D unclear. Germline V gives CDR1 DFQATT, CDR2 SNEGSKA (reference sequence). V was pared by 4 bases and J by 1 base, with 10 bases between. The CDR3 runs to 13 residues. The CDR3 nucleotides read TGCAGTGCTACTGAATCGGGTAACTATGGCTACACCTTC. Protein sequence: CSATESGNYGYTF.

The CDR3: CASSLGTSRHTQYF. CDR3 in DNA: TGCGCCAGCAGCTTGGGGACTAGCCGGCATACGCAGTATTTT. This chain joins TRBV5-1 and TRBJ2-3; 8 bases line up with TRBD2. CDR1 and CDR2 (germline): SGHRS, YFSETQ. The V and J ends lost 0 bases and 7 bases, in that order; junction bases with no gene match: 4. There are 14 residues in the CDR3.

The chain joins TRBV24-1 to TRBJ1-1, with D maybe TRBD1 (5 bases). The CDR3 contains 11 residues. CDR1 KGHDR and CDR2 SFDVKD come from the germline V gene. Trimming shortened V by 5 bases and J by 6 bases, and 6 bases separated the two germline ends. The CDR3 protein is CATSAGPEAFF. The DNA of the CDR3 is TGTGCCACCAGTGCAGGGCCTGAAGCTTTCTTT.